These 21 T cell receptor beta chains share one sample of origin, sequenced in a study of early T cells in non-severe SARS-CoV-2 infection. TCRdb ran MiXCR on the 5' RACE reads and lists one entry per CDR3 protein. In the table there are 70,000 to 95,000 distinct CDR3 sequences, more than 13% of which are singletons. Input material: whole blood. The source of these receptors is an adult who was a healthcare worker with PCR-confirmed SARS-CoV-2 infection or an uninfected control (not recorded which).

J is TRBJ2-3 and V is TRBV29-1; D is possibly TRBD2 (6 bases). The germline V and J ends were trimmed by 1 base and 1 base, with 12 bases remaining between them. CDR3 length equals 15 residues. The germline gives CDR1 SQVTM, CDR2 ANQGSEA. DNA of the CDR3: TGCAGCGTTGAAGCACCCCAGCGGGGCACAGATACGCAGTATTTT. It is translated as CSVEAPQRGTDTQYF.

The sample holds a few counts of this clonotype. The chain uses TRBV12-3 or TRBV12-4 and TRBJ2-1; D assignment may be TRBD1 or TRBD2 (5 bases each). V dropped 5 bases and J dropped 4 bases, with 18 bases sitting between them. The CDR3 length is 16 residues. CDR3 sequence (DNA): TGTGCCAGCAGTGGTAACCGGGACCGACATTACAATGAGCAGTTCTTC. This sequence encodes CASSGNRDRHYNEQFF.

This clonotype was seen ten or more times. V and J are TRBV15 and TRBJ1-1; D is unresolved. V lost 0 bases, J lost 4 bases, and 12 bases lay in between. The V gene's germline CDR1 is LNHNV and CDR2 YYDKDF (reference sequence). This CDR3 comprises 15 residues. Here the CDR3 DNA reads TGTGCCACCAGCAGAGATTCGGTGGGAAGCACTGAAGCTTTCTTT. Its translation: CATSRDSVGSTEAFF. Drawing the rest from reference TRBV15 and TRBJ1-1, the complete variable domain is DAMVIQNPRYQVTQFGKPVTLSCSQTLNHNVMYWYQQKSSQAPKLLFHYYDKDFNNEADTPDNFQSRRPNTSFCFLDIRSPGLGDTAMYLCATSRDSVGSTEAFFGQGTRLTVV.

This clonotype came up a few times. The chain joins TRBV29-1 to TRBJ2-3, with 9 bases matching TRBD1. Germline V gene sequence: CDR1 SQVTM, CDR2 ANQGSEA. V lost 2 bases to trimming and J lost 1 base; unmatched junction nucleotides: 1. This CDR3 contains 14 residues. The CDR3 reads CSVERTGGTDTQYF. In DNA form, the CDR3 reads TGCAGCGTTGAACGGACAGGGGGCACAGATACGCAGTATTTT.

This clonotype was recorded a few times. The V gene is TRBV5-1, the J gene TRBJ2-2, with 9 bases matching TRBD1. V lost 4 bases to trimming and J lost 7 bases; unmatched junction nucleotides: 11. The germline V gene has CDR1 SGHRS and CDR2 YFSETQ. CDR3 length: 16 residues. CDR3 loop: CASSGCRDRVCGELFF. The CDR3 DNA is TGCGCCAGCAGCGGATGCCGGGACAGGGTGTGCGGGGAGCTGTTTTTT. The full variable domain, rest sourced from reference TRBV5-1 and TRBJ2-2, is KAGVTQTPRYLIKTRGQQVTLSCSPISGHRSVSWYQQTPGQGLQFLFEYFSETQRNKGNFPGRFSGRQFSNSRSEMNVSTLELGDSALYLCASSGCRDRVCGELFFGEGSRLTVL.

V is TRBV6-5 and J is TRBJ1-2; D possibly corresponds to TRBD1 (5 bases). Germline V lookup: CDR1 MNHEY, CDR2 SVGAGI. The CDR3 runs to 15 residues. V lost 6 bases and J 4 bases, leaving 18 bases between the germline ends. In nucleotides, the CDR3 is TGTGCCAGCAGCCAGCACCGGGGCATCCTCTATGGCTACACCTTC. Translation: CASSQHRGILYGYTF.

The V call is TRBV28, the J call TRBJ2-7; 11 nucleotides match TRBD2. Germline CDR1 and CDR2: MDHEN and SYDVKM. This CDR3 contains 16 residues. The J segment lost 4 bases and the V segment lost 4 bases, leaving 9 bases of the junction unmatched. In DNA, the CDR3 is TGTGCCAGCAGTTCATCTAGCGGGGGGACTGGGTACGAGCAGTACTTC. Its protein is CASSSSSGGTGYEQYF.

The chain links TRBV7-6 to TRBJ2-3; 10 bases are shared with TRBD1. The germline V gene encodes CDR1 SGHVS and CDR2 FNYEAQ. V shed 4 bases and J 2 bases; nucleotides not matched to a gene: 9. This CDR3 is 17 amino acids long. This CDR3 reads CASSSPRQGAPTDTQYF. CDR3 nucleotide sequence: TGTGCCAGCAGCTCTCCTCGACAGGGGGCGCCCACAGATACGCAGTATTTT.

J is TRBJ2-3 and V is TRBV29-1, with D unclear. The CDR3 totals 11 residues. Trimming stripped 8 bases from V and 8 bases from J, with 14 bases between. Germline CDR1 reads SQVTM; CDR2 reads ANQGSEA. The CDR3 loop reads CSSPSSATQYF. Written as DNA, the CDR3 is TGCAGCTCCCCCTCTTCGGCTACGCAGTATTTT.

This clonotype appeared a few times. The chain carries TRBV27 and TRBJ1-1, with D possibly TRBD1 on 6 matching bases. V dropped 4 bases and J dropped 2 bases, with 14 bases sitting between them. The CDR3 has 15 amino acids. Germline V gene data show CDR1 as MNHEY and CDR2 as SMNVEV (reference sequence). Written as DNA, the CDR3 is TGTGCCAGCAGTTCGGGGCAGGGGATAAACACTGAAGCTTTCTTT. Protein: CASSSGQGINTEAFF.

This rearrangement joins TRBV29-1 to TRBJ2-3; possibly TRBD2 for D (6 bases). This CDR3 is 13 amino acids long. V was cut by 4 bases and J by 7 bases, with 15 bases left in between. Germline V CDR1 and CDR2: SQVTM, ANQGSEA. CDR3 coding DNA: TGCAGCGTTGTCCCAGCGGGTGAGAATACGCAGTATTTT. Amino acids: CSVVPAGENTQYF.

As to this clonotype: Its ends do not fully match the called genes, so a read error is possible. The V call is TRBV6-2 or TRBV6-3, the J call TRBJ2-6; 7 positions agree with TRBD1. The V gene's germline CDR1 is MNHEY and CDR2 SVGEGT. This CDR3 is built from 19 residues. Written as DNA, the CDR3 is TGTGCCAGCAGCCACCCGGGACAGCTCCTCCCCTCTGGGGTCAACGTCCTGACTTTC. This sequence encodes CASSHPGQLLPSGVNVLTF.

The sample holds a few counts of this clonotype. The chain combines TRBV7-9 with TRBJ2-3; D tentatively reads TRBD1 or TRBD2 (6 bases each). There are 17 residues in the CDR3. Germline CDR1 reads SEHNR; CDR2 reads FQNEAQ (reference sequence). V was pared by 5 bases and J by 1 base, with 19 bases between. The CDR3 here is CASSKGGGFVGTDTQYF. CDR3 nucleotide sequence: TGTGCCAGCAGCAAGGGGGGCGGTTTTGTGGGCACAGATACGCAGTATTTT.

Only a few counts were recorded for this clonotype. The chain links TRBV28 to TRBJ2-7; D call uncertain. This CDR3 is 12 amino acids long. Germline assignment: CDR1 MDHEN and CDR2 SYDVKM. V gave up 5 bases and J gave up 2 bases, with 7 bases separating them. The CDR3 region is CASSQAAYEQYF. The DNA for the CDR3 is TGTGCCAGCAGTCAGGCAGCCTACGAGCAGTACTTC.

This clonotype has ten or more counts. V usage is TRBV2 and J usage is TRBJ2-3; TRBD2 matches at 11 bases. Germline V CDR1 and CDR2: SNHLY, FYNNEI. The junction had 4 bases not matched to a gene; V was cut back by 3 bases and J by 5 bases. This CDR3 region has 15 residues. CDR3 in amino acids: CASSDTSGGRDTQYF. The CDR3 DNA reads TGTGCCAGCAGTGATACTAGCGGGGGTAGAGATACGCAGTATTTT.

The V and J genes are TRBV7-2 and TRBJ1-5, with a tentative D call TRBD1 (6 bases). The V gene's germline CDR1 is SGHTA and CDR2 FQGNSA. The length of the CDR3 is 13 residues. The V end lost 4 bases, the J end lost 5 bases, and 9 bases lay between the germline ends. The CDR3 region has the DNA TGTGCCAGCAGCTCTAGACAGGATCAGCCCCAGCATTTT. Encoded protein: CASSSRQDQPQHF.

V is TRBV2 and J is TRBJ2-2, with no clear D. V shed 2 bases and J shed 2 bases, with 3 bases lying between them. CDR1 and CDR2 from the germline V gene are SNHLY and FYNNEI. CDR3 length: 13 amino acids. The CDR3 sequence: CASSEPNTGELFF. The CDR3 DNA sequence: TGTGCCAGCAGTGAACCCAACACCGGGGAGCTGTTTTTT. Variable domain in full (rest from reference TRBV2 and TRBJ2-2): EPEVTQTPSHQVTQMGQEVILRCVPISNHLYFYWYRQILGQKVEFLVSFYNNEISEKSEIFDDQFSVERPDGSNFTLKIRSTKLEDSAMYFCASSEPNTGELFFGEGSRLTVL.

This clonotype was counted only a few times. The V gene is TRBV20-1, the J gene TRBJ1-1; 7 bases are shared with TRBD1. This CDR3 is built from 14 residues. The germline V gene has CDR1 DFQATT and CDR2 SNEGSKA (reference sequence). V shed 0 bases and J 4 bases; nucleotides not matched to a gene: 5. The CDR3 DNA is TGCAGTGCTAGAGAGGAGGACAGGCTCACTGAAGCTTTCTTT. Its protein product is CSAREEDRLTEAFF.

This clonotype has only a few counts. CDR3: CSARDTMGGATSSPLHF. In DNA, the CDR3 is TGCAGTGCTAGAGACACCATGGGGGGCGCGACAAGTTCACCCCTCCACTTT. The chain employs TRBV20-1 and TRBJ1-6, with a tentative D call TRBD1 (6 bases). Per germline, CDR1 DFQATT and CDR2 SNEGSKA (reference sequence). The CDR3 contains 17 residues. The V end lost 0 bases, the J end lost 9 bases, and 21 bases lay between the germline ends.

This clonotype was detected a few times. This chain uses TRBV2 with TRBJ2-7; D unresolved. V was pared by 6 bases and J by 7 bases, with 13 bases between. The CDR3 totals 12 residues. Germline CDR1 SNHLY, CDR2 FYNNEI. The CDR3 DNA is TGTGCCAGCAGCCCAGTGAGTTGGGAGCAGTACTTC. It yields the protein CASSPVSWEQYF. Combining the CDR3 with reference TRBV2 and TRBJ2-7 gives the whole variable domain EPEVTQTPSHQVTQMGQEVILRCVPISNHLYFYWYRQILGQKVEFLVSFYNNEISEKSEIFDDQFSVERPDGSNFTLKIRSTKLEDSAMYFCASSPVSWEQYFGPGTRLTVT.

The count of this clonotype is one. The chain recombines TRBV29-1 with TRBJ1-2; no reliable D call. There are 12 residues in the CDR3. V shed 3 bases and J shed 8 bases, with 13 bases lying between them. The germline CDR1 and CDR2 sequences are SQVTM and ANQGSEA. The CDR3 DNA reads TGCAGCGTTGAGGAGGCCGTGGAGGGCTACACCTTC. Its protein product is CSVEEAVEGYTF.